One and the same sample provided the 8 T cell receptor beta chains below, sequenced in a study of beta chain features in type 1 diabetes. The sequenced template was cDNA made from the entire isolated RNA. Assay used: immunoSEQ multiplex PCR; TCRdb lists only in-frame clones, some missing. The sample holds 130,000 or so clones, approximately 9.8% seen once. The sample was central memory CD4+ T cells from blood. Receptor source: a woman aged 40 to 50 in good health.

Turning to this clone: Other DNA sequences in the same sample also yield this CDR3. This chain uses TRBV5-1 with TRBJ1-2, with 9 nucleotides matching TRBD1. The germline V gene has CDR1 SGHRS and CDR2 YFSETQ. The CDR3 consists of 13 residues. V dropped 4 bases and J dropped 7; count of bases not matched to a gene: 5. This CDR3 reads CASSPGQGGGYTF. In DNA form, the CDR3 reads TGCGCCAGCAGCCCGGGACAGGGAGGTGGCTACACCTTC.

This clone was counted only a few times. The chain employs TRBV7-9 and TRBJ1-6; 7 bases match TRBD1. From germline, CDR1 is SEHNR and CDR2 FQNEAQ (reference sequence). Trimming removed 2 bases from V and 8 bases from J; junction bases left unmatched: 3. The CDR3 has 14 amino acids. The CDR3 region is CASSLHRGDSPLHF. The CDR3, as DNA: TGTGCCAGCAGCTTACACAGGGGAGATTCACCCCTCCACTTT.

The sample holds a few counts of this clone. This sequence joins TRBV11-2 and TRBJ2-1; D is unresolved. Germline V gene sequence: CDR1 SGHAT, CDR2 FQNNGV. The V end lost 3 bases, the J end lost 8 bases, and 20 bases lay between the germline ends. The CDR3 consists of 16 residues. The CDR3 sequence is CASSFQATSAPDEQFF. CDR3 bases: TGTGCCAGCAGCTTCCAGGCCACCTCGGCTCCCGATGAGCAGTTCTTC.

The rearrangement links TRBV7-9 to TRBJ1-4; 8 bases fit TRBD1. Germline V gene sequence: CDR1 SEHNR, CDR2 FQNEAQ (reference sequence). This CDR3 region has 14 residues. V was pared by 2 bases and J by 8 bases, with 4 bases of the junction left unmatched. The CDR3 nucleotides are TGTGCCAGCAGCTTAAGGACAGGGAGCGAAAAACTGTTTTTT. It encodes CASSLRTGSEKLFF.

The J gene is TRBJ2-1, the V gene TRBV4-2; TRBD2 aligns across 9 bases. This CDR3 contains 18 residues. Per germline, CDR1 LGHNA and CDR2 YNFKEQ. V lost 0 bases and J lost 6; bases outside the gene matches: 12. The CDR3 coding sequence is TGTGCCAGCAGCCAAGAGTCCGCGGGGGGGAAAGCTCGCAATGAGCAGTTCTTC. It specifies CASSQESAGGKARNEQFF.

The chain has TRBV5-1 and TRBJ2-3, with TRBD1 identical over 7 bases. The CDR3 consists of 13 residues. The V gene's germline CDR1 is SGHRS and CDR2 YFSETQ. The V gene end was trimmed by 4 bases and the J gene end by 6 bases; junction bases not matched to a gene: 5. CDR3 DNA sequence: TGCGCCAGCAGCCCCCAGGGGGTGGATACGCAGTATTTT. The encoded protein is CASSPQGVDTQYF.

There are a few counts of this clone. The chain has TRBV5-1 and TRBJ2-7; the match to TRBD1 covers 8 bases. Germline V gene data show CDR1 as SGHRS and CDR2 as YFSETQ. The J segment lost 5 bases and the V segment lost 0 bases, leaving 13 bases of the junction unmatched. The CDR3 runs 17 residues. The CDR3 DNA reads as TGCGCCAGCAGCTTGGTCTCATCAGGGGGCAGATTGAACGAGCAGTACTTC. This encodes CASSLVSSGGRLNEQYF. Supplemented by reference TRBV5-1 and TRBJ2-7, the full variable domain reads KAGVTQTPRYLIKTRGQQVTLSCSPISGHRSVSWYQQTPGQGLQFLFEYFSETQRNKGNFPGRFSGRQFSNSRSEMNVSTLELGDSALYLCASSLVSSGGRLNEQYFGPGTRLTVT.

This clone was counted between two and nine times. The J gene is TRBJ2-5, the V gene TRBV2, with 7 bases fitting TRBD1. The V gene end was trimmed by 8 bases and the J gene end by 1 base; junction bases not matched to a gene: 7. CDR3 length: 14 amino acids. Germline CDR1 reads SNHLY; CDR2 reads FYNNEI. DNA of the CDR3: TGTGCCAGCCTCCCCGGGACAGCCCAAGAGACCCAGTACTTC. This translates into CASLPGTAQETQYF.